Described below is a single T cell receptor (beta chain) sequence and its context. Antigen specificity is unknown. The CDR3 contains 16 residues. In germline, CDR1 is GTSNPN, CDR2 SVGIG (reference sequence). J gave up 5 bases and V 2 bases, and 12 bases lay outside the gene matches. Each sample had at least 6.5 million PBMCs isolated. Then a second PCR, running about 6 to 11 cycles, was carried out with a sample-barcoded 5' primer and a J-beta primer mix. With 12 random nucleotides, a template-switch adaptor tagged each individual cDNA molecule. One entry per CDR3 protein results from TCRdb running MiXCR on the 5' RACE reads. Of 1.5 million to 2 million distinct CDR3 sequences listed, roughly 27% were seen once; the top ten hold 7.7%. The data belong to a study of blood T cells in healthy people across ages. General observations from the study: When one million T cells were used, diversity estimates were thought to be underestimates. Getting older went along with TCR beta diversity per million T cells dropping roughly linearly.

Sequencing was carried out using blood. The V gene is TRBV30, the J gene TRBJ2-1; 7 bases agree with TRBD2. The sequence was obtained from a woman in her 30s in good health. The CDR3 here is CAWSPPAAGIHNEQFF. As DNA, the CDR3 is TGTGCCTGGAGTCCCCCCGCAGCGGGGATCCACAATGAGCAGTTCTTC.